A selection of T cell receptor beta chains follows, all from one sample in a study of shared clonotypes between healthy human individuals. Libraries were prepared by immunoSEQ multiplex PCR; TCRdb keeps only in-frame clonotypes and omits some of them. The data hold fewer than 700,000 clones, with around 95% observed a single time. Material: naive CD8+ T cells sorted from blood. These receptors all stem from a woman younger than 45 in good health. Both conserved end residues are part of each CDR3. Fields, in order: D gene, V gene, clone size, J gene, CDR3 protein, CDR3 DNA. A D gene is named only where the DNA matches it firmly. Clone size is stated in some rows and not others, as once, few, many or a class when expanded.

TRBD1	TRBV27	once	TRBJ2-7	CASSSSWDSYPYEQYF	TGTGCCAGCAGTTCTTCTTGGGACAGCTATCCCTACGAGCAGTACTTC
-	TRBV6-4	once	TRBJ2-2	CASSEDSTNTGELFF	TGTGCCAGCAGTGAAGACAGCACGAACACCGGGGAGCTGTTTTTT
TRBD1	TRBV6-1	-	TRBJ1-1	CASNGQGRLYTEAFF	TGTGCCAGCAACGGACAGGGGCGGTTGTATACTGAAGCTTTCTTT
-	TRBV4-1	-	TRBJ1-4	CASSQVTGPNEKLFF	TGCGCCAGCAGCCAAGTTACAGGCCCTAATGAAAAACTGTTTTTT
-	TRBV7-2	once	TRBJ2-5	CASSLETQYF	TGTGCCAGCAGCCTAGAGACCCAGTACTTC
TRBD1	TRBV10-3	-	TRBJ1-1	CAISDRQGSDTEAFF	TGTGCCATCAGTGACAGACAGGGGTCGGACACTGAAGCTTTCTTT
TRBD1	TRBV29-1	-	TRBJ1-2	CSVDYQGQGANYGYTF	TGCAGCGTTGATTACCAAGGACAGGGAGCTAACTATGGCTACACCTTC
-	TRBV29-1	-	TRBJ2-7	CSALTDSSYEQYF	TGCAGCGCCCTGACAGACAGCTCCTACGAGCAGTACTTC
-	TRBV15	once	TRBJ1-5	CATSTRDGVSNQPQHF	TGTGCCACCAGCACTAGGGACGGCGTTAGCAATCAGCCCCAGCATTTT
-	TRBV30	-	TRBJ1-5	CAWSVQGGQPQHF	TGTGCCTGGAGTGTACAGGGCGGGCAGCCCCAGCATTTT
-	TRBV7-9	-	TRBJ1-2	CASSSQRGDYGYTF	TGTGCCAGCAGCTCTCAGAGGGGTGACTATGGCTACACCTTC
-	TRBV13	-	TRBJ2-7	CASSVGLGYEQYF	TGTGCCAGCAGCGTCGGACTGGGCTACGAGCAGTACTTC
TRBD1	TRBV29-1	-	TRBJ2-3	CSVESKDRAQGTQYF	TGCAGCGTTGAATCCAAGGACAGGGCCCAGGGTACGCAGTATTTT
-	TRBV19	-	TRBJ2-1	CASSIETGSEDNEQFF	TGTGCCAGTAGTATAGAGACCGGGTCGGAAGACAATGAGCAGTTCTTC
-	TRBV10-3	-	TRBJ2-5	CAIRDGKEETQYF	TGTGCCATCAGAGACGGGAAAGAAGAGACCCAGTACTTC
TRBD1	TRBV27	-	TRBJ1-2	CASSPGTGGNYGYTF	TGTGCCAGCAGTCCAGGGACAGGGGGGAACTATGGCTACACCTTC
TRBD2	TRBV5-6	-	TRBJ2-1	CASSLGKREIREQFF	TGTGCCAGCAGCTTGGGGAAGCGGGAGATTCGCGAGCAGTTCTTC
-	TRBV13	-	TRBJ1-2	CASSLKDGHYGYTF	TGTGCCAGCAGCTTAAAGGACGGACACTATGGCTACACCTTC
-	TRBV25-1	-	TRBJ2-7	CASSESVGSSGSYEQYF	TGTGCCAGCAGTGAATCGGTTGGGAGTTCCGGCTCCTACGAGCAGTACTTC
-	TRBV30	-	TRBJ1-1	CAWSGSPRTEAFF	TGTGCCTGGAGTGGCTCCCCGAGGACTGAAGCTTTCTTT
TRBD2	TRBV29-1	-	TRBJ2-7	CSVGTSGGYEQYF	TGCAGCGTGGGGACTAGCGGGGGTTACGAGCAGTACTTC
-	TRBV27	-	TRBJ1-5	CASSPGVSNQPQHF	TGTGCCAGCAGCCCCGGGGTGAGCAATCAGCCCCAGCATTTT
-	TRBV4-1	-	TRBJ2-3	CASSPRRGAPDTQYF	TGCGCCAGCAGCCCCCGGAGGGGGGCACCAGATACGCAGTATTTT
-	TRBV28	-	TRBJ1-5	CASSLPRRSVGPNTGGPQHF	TGTGCCAGCAGTTTGCCTCGTCGGTCTGTCGGCCCTAACACCGGGGGGCCCCAGCATTTT
-	TRBV13	-	TRBJ2-3	CASNTPSTDTQYF	TGTGCCAGCAACACCCCTAGCACAGATACGCAGTATTTT
TRBD2	TRBV7-6	-	TRBJ2-5	CASGLAGGETQYF	TGTGCCAGCGGACTAGCGGGAGGGGAGACCCAGTACTTC
-	TRBV19	-	TRBJ1-1	CASSISLNTEAFF	TGTGCCAGTAGTATTAGCTTGAACACTGAAGCTTTCTTT
TRBD2	TRBV9	-	TRBJ2-1	CASSDPESPSGRNEQFF	TGTGCCAGCAGCGACCCAGAGTCGCCTAGCGGGAGAAATGAGCAGTTCTTC
TRBD2	TRBV5-1	-	TRBJ2-2	CASSPGTSGRNTGELFF	TGCGCCAGCAGCCCCGGGACTAGCGGGCGGAACACCGGGGAGCTGTTTTTT
-	TRBV5-1	-	TRBJ2-3	CASSLRQGGILDTQYF	TGCGCCAGCAGCTTGCGACAGGGAGGGATTTTAGATACGCAGTATTTT
TRBD1	TRBV27	-	TRBJ1-2	CASSLVGTGGNYGYTF	TGTGCCAGCAGTTTAGTAGGGACAGGGGGAAACTATGGCTACACCTTC
-	TRBV6-6	-	TRBJ1-2	CASSYSMSDPFYGYTF	TGTGCCAGCAGTTACTCTATGTCAGATCCCTTCTATGGCTACACCTTC
TRBD1	TRBV4-1	-	TRBJ1-1	CASSQGGQTNTEAFF	TGCGCCAGCAGCCAGGGGGGACAGACGAACACTGAAGCTTTCTTT
-	TRBV6-1	-	TRBJ2-7	CASSEGRGGPYEQYF	TGTGCCAGCAGTGAAGGGAGGGGGGGACCCTACGAGCAGTACTTC
-	TRBV9	-	TRBJ2-2	CASSTYTGELFF	TGTGCCAGCAGCACCTACACCGGGGAGCTGTTTTTT
TRBD1	TRBV11-2	-	TRBJ2-3	CASSLDPDRGGTDTQYF	TGTGCCAGCAGCCTGGACCCGGACAGGGGGGGCACAGATACGCAGTATTTT
TRBD2	TRBV13	-	TRBJ2-7	CASSLAFTAGGSYEQYF	TGTGCCAGCAGCTTAGCCTTTACAGCGGGAGGGTCCTACGAGCAGTACTTC
-	TRBV4-2	-	TRBJ2-1	CASRSDYNNEQFF	TGTGCCAGCAGATCGGACTATAACAATGAGCAGTTCTTC
-	TRBV27	-	TRBJ1-2	CASSLGGANYGYTF	TGTGCCAGCAGTTTGGGGGGTGCTAACTATGGCTACACCTTC
-	TRBV9	-	TRBJ1-3	CASSGGGRGSGNTIYF	TGTGCCAGCAGCGGCGGAGGGCGGGGCTCTGGAAACACCATATATTTT
TRBD2	TRBV10-2	-	TRBJ2-7	CASSLSGAPYEQYF	TGCGCCAGCAGCCTTAGCGGGGCTCCCTACGAGCAGTACTTC